This TCR beta chain appears in the sequencing data of a study of blood T cell repertoires in COVID-19. TCRdb's copy holds only in-frame clones and misses some; the assay was immunoSEQ multiplex PCR. The sample shows 85,000 to 120,000 clones, about three quarters of them seen only once. With 0 bases removed from V and 7 bases from J, the gap between germline ends came to 11 bases. CDR3 length: 13 amino acids. CDR1 and CDR2 (germline): SGDLS, YYNGEE. The sequence came from a man older than 75 with COVID-19, enrolled during active disease. V usage is TRBV9 and J usage is TRBJ2-7, with D possibly TRBD2 on 6 matching bases. The material sequenced was peripheral blood. The chain's CDR3 is CASSVAGVGEQYF. CDR3 in DNA: TGTGCCAGCAGCGTAGCGGGAGTGGGGGAGCAGTACTTC. The variable domain in full, completed from reference TRBV9 and TRBJ2-7, reads DSGVTQTPKHLITATGQRVTLRCSPRSGDLSVYWYQQSLDQGLQFLIQYYNGEERAKGNILERFSAQQFPDLHSELNLSSLELGDSALYFCASSVAGVGEQYFGPGTRLTVT.